This T cell receptor (beta chain) was captured in a study of beta chain features in type 1 diabetes. Study observations and caveats: The analysis here could not establish whether HLA type shapes TCRB rearrangement. The study found that naive, central memory and Treg TCRB repertoires appeared more similar in patients than in healthy donors.

Expressed TCRB transcripts were sequenced because the isolated RNA had all been reverse transcribed beforehand. Assay used: immunoSEQ multiplex PCR; TCRdb lists only in-frame clones, some missing. The repertoire consists of 300,000 to 350,000 clones, with roughly 21% occurring once and the leading ten covering about 0.045%. Sort purity for all populations was recorded as exceeding 98%. As concerns this clone: Antigen unknown. This sample also contains other DNA sequences that code for the same CDR3.

Input material: naive CD4+ T cells from blood. The sequence was obtained from a woman between 18 and 30 years old in good health.

CDR3 sequence: CSVPGLAVYNEQFF. CDR3 DNA sequence: TGCAGCGTGCCGGGACTAGCGGTCTACAATGAGCAGTTCTTC. The chain links TRBV29-1 to TRBJ2-1; the match to TRBD2 covers 11 bases. J lost 3 bases, V lost 6 bases, and 4 bases had no gene match. The CDR3 runs to 14 residues. Germline CDR1 is SQVTM and CDR2 is ANQGSEA.